This record concerns one T cell receptor (beta chain) sequence. The data were produced by immunoSEQ multiplex PCR, yet TCRdb's version contains in-frame clones alone and is incomplete. The data show roughly 410,000 clones, with over 75% seen just once and 1.5% to 1.8% held by the top ten. This CDR3 has 14 residues. The J segment lost 3 bases and the V segment lost 6 bases, leaving 7 bases of the junction unmatched. Germline-derived CDR1 and CDR2 are SGHAT and FQNNGV. These data belong to a study of blood T cell repertoires in COVID-19. The chain links TRBV11-2 to TRBJ2-7; 8 bases are a match to TRBD1. This receptor was taken from a woman aged 40 to 55 with COVID-19, enrolled during active disease. Sequences were obtained from peripheral blood. Here the CDR3 DNA reads TGTGCCAGCAGGAGAGGGACAGGCGACTACGAGCAGTACTTC. Translated: CASRRGTGDYEQYF.